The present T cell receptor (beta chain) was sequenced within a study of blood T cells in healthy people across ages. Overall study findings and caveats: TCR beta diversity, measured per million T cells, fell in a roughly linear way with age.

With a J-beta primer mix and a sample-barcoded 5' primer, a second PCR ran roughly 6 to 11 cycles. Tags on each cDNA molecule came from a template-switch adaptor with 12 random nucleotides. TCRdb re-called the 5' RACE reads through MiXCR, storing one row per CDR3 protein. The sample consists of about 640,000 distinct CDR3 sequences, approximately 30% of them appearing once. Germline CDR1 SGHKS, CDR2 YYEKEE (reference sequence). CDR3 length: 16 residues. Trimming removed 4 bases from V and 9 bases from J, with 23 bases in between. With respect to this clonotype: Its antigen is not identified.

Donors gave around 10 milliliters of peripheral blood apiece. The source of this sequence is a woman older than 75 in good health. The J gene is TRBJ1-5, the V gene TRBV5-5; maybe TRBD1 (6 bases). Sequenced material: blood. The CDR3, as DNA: TGTGCCAGCAGCCCGGGGGGGGCCGACTTTAGATGGCCCCAGCATTTT. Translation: CASSPGGADFRWPQHF.